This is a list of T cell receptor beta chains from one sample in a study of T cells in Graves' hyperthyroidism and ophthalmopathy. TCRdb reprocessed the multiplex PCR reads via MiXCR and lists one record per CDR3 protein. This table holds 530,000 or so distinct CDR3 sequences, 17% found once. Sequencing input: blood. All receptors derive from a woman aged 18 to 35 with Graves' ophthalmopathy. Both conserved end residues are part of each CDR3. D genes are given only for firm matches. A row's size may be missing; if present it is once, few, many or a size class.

TGTGCCTGGAGTGACGCTAATTCACCCCTCCACTTT	CAWSDANSPLHF	NA	12	TRBV30	many	TRBJ1-6
TGCGCCAGCAGCTTAGGCCCGAGCGATACGCAGTATTTT	CASSLGPSDTQYF	NA	13	TRBV5-1	many	TRBJ2-3
TGTGCCAGCTCCCCGGACAGGGCCTCCTACGAGCAGTACTTC	CASSPDRASYEQYF	TRBD1	14	TRBV18	many	TRBJ2-7
TGTGCCAGCAGACCCGACGGGGCCCTACAGTATGGCTACACCTTC	CASRPDGALQYGYTF	NA	15	TRBV6-1	many	TRBJ1-2
TGTGCCAGCAGTTTAGCAGGAGATAGCAATCAGCCCCAGCATTTT	CASSLAGDSNQPQHF	NA	15	TRBV5-1	many	TRBJ1-5
TGTGCCAGCAGCTTGATCCTACCGAACACTGAAGCTTTCTTT	CASSLILPNTEAFF	NA	14	TRBV7-2	many	TRBJ1-1
TGTGCCACCAGCCGCGGGTCAGAAGAGACCCAGTACTTC	CATSRGSEETQYF	NA	13	TRBV15	few	TRBJ2-5
TGTGCCAGTAGTCTAAACGGGACGCCAAATGAAAAACTGTTTTTT	CASSLNGTPNEKLFF	NA	15	TRBV19	NA	TRBJ1-4
TGCGCCAGCAGCCCCTGGGGACGGAGTAATGAAAAACTGTTTTTT	CASSPWGRSNEKLFF	NA	15	TRBV5-1	many	TRBJ1-4
TGTGCCAGCAGCGTAGAGGCCCTTCGGGCAGCCCACAACAATGAGCAGTTCTTC	CASSVEALRAAHNNEQFF	NA	18	TRBV9	few	TRBJ2-1
TGTGCCAGTAGTGGAACAGGGTACCTTAAAGAGACCCAGTACTTC	CASSGTGYLKETQYF	NA	15	TRBV19	few	TRBJ2-5
TGCAGCCTTGACCCCGGGCTAGCGGGTGTGGCAGATACGCAGTATTTT	CSLDPGLAGVADTQYF	TRBD2	16	TRBV29-1	few	TRBJ2-3
TGTGCCAGCCCTCGGTATGGCTACACCTTC	CASPRYGYTF	NA	10	TRBV6-1	NA	TRBJ1-2
TGCGCCAGCAGCATCTGGACAGGGGCTAACTATGGCTACACCTTC	CASSIWTGANYGYTF	TRBD1	15	TRBV5-1	few	TRBJ1-2
TGTGCCAGCAGAAAACAGAACTACAATGAGCAGTTCTTC	CASRKQNYNEQFF	NA	13	TRBV7-6	NA	TRBJ2-1
TGCAGTGCTAGGGGGGGACAAAAGTTTGAAGCTTTCTTT	CSARGGQKFEAFF	NA	13	TRBV20-1	few	TRBJ1-1
TGTGCCACCAGTGACCCTACCGGGACTAGCGGCACAGATACGCAGTATTTT	CATSDPTGTSGTDTQYF	TRBD2	17	TRBV24-1	many	TRBJ2-3
TGTGCCAGCAGCTTAACGCGTCAGGATGGCTACACCTTC	CASSLTRQDGYTF	NA	13	TRBV7-3	few	TRBJ1-2
TGTGCCAGCAGGGATCCGGGACAGGGGGCTGATTCACCCCTCCACTTT	CASRDPGQGADSPLHF	TRBD1	16	TRBV25-1	many	TRBJ1-6
TGCGCCAGCAGCTTGGCCGTCCAAGAGACCCAGTACTTC	CASSLAVQETQYF	NA	13	TRBV5-1	many	TRBJ2-5
TGTGCCAGCAGCGGACTGAACTACGAGCAGTACTTC	CASSGLNYEQYF	NA	12	TRBV7-2	many	TRBJ2-7
TGTGCCAGCAGTGAAGCGTCGGGGACAGGGGGTCTCCGCACAGATACGCAGTATTTT	CASSEASGTGGLRTDTQYF	TRBD1	19	TRBV6-1	many	TRBJ2-3
TGTGCCAGCAGTGGAGCTAGCGGGAGCGTTGGCAATGAGCAGTTCTTC	CASSGASGSVGNEQFF	TRBD2	16	TRBV28	many	TRBJ2-1
TGCAGTGCTACGAGAAGAGAACGACGGGAGACCCAGTACTTC	CSATRRERRETQYF	NA	14	TRBV20-1	few	TRBJ2-5
TGTGCCTGGAGTGTCGAGAGGGGCACTGAAGCTTTCTTT	CAWSVERGTEAFF	NA	13	TRBV30	many	TRBJ1-1
TGTGCCAGCAGCGATTTGGGCTATGGCTACACCTTC	CASSDLGYGYTF	NA	12	TRBV7-9	few	TRBJ1-2
TGTGCCAGCAGTTCCTCGGTACCTCTCCGCTACACCTTC	CASSSSVPLRYTF	NA	13	TRBV6-2/TRBV6-3	few	TRBJ1-2
TGTGCCAGGGACAGGGGGGCTAATCAGCCCCAGCATTTT	CARDRGANQPQHF	TRBD1	13	TRBV27	many	TRBJ1-5
TGTGCCAGCAGTGCGGGACTAGCCTTGATCGACAATGAGCAGTTCTTC	CASSAGLALIDNEQFF	TRBD2	16	TRBV9	few	TRBJ2-1
TGTGCCAGCAGTGAGTTCCATTGGAACACTGAAGCTTTCTTT	CASSEFHWNTEAFF	NA	14	TRBV2	many	TRBJ1-1
TGTGCCAGCAGGCAAAGCGGGACGGGCTACGAGCAGTACTTC	CASRQSGTGYEQYF	TRBD2	14	TRBV12-3/TRBV12-4	many	TRBJ2-7
TGTGCCAGCAGTTACCCGGACAGCCAGAACACTGAAGCTTTCTTT	CASSYPDSQNTEAFF	NA	15	TRBV6-2/TRBV6-3	many	TRBJ1-1
TGTGCCAGCAGCTTAGCGGTTAGCGGGGTCTACGAGCAGTACTTC	CASSLAVSGVYEQYF	TRBD2	15	TRBV7-2	many	TRBJ2-7
TGTGCCAGCAGTTTAGTGCGGGGGGGCCATCATGAGCAGTTCTTC	CASSLVRGGHHEQFF	TRBD2	15	TRBV28	many	TRBJ2-1
TGCAGTGCTAGAGAGTCAAAGGGGCAGGGCTCGGGCTACACCTTC	CSARESKGQGSGYTF	NA	15	TRBV20-1	many	TRBJ1-2